The entry below describes one T cell receptor (beta chain). The target antigen is unknown. A much larger clone sits a single nucleotide away, making a read error possible. The CDR3 covers 16 residues. The ends were cut back, 5 bases at V and 4 bases at J, with 19 bases in the middle. The germline V gene encodes CDR1 PRHDT and CDR2 FYEKMQ (reference sequence). Extraction of PBMCs used under 13 ml of fresh peripheral blood. The data are from a study of T cells in Graves' hyperthyroidism and ophthalmopathy. TCR beta CDR3 regions were amplified from RNA. RT-PCR in the first round (using the HTBI primer set) targeted the TCR CDR3. Via MiXCR, TCRdb re-called the multiplex PCR reads, giving one row per CDR3 protein. The sample lists hundreds of thousands of distinct CDR3 sequences; less than 15% were seen once. Study-wide results and limits: Most thyroid-expanded clonotypes above 0.001 were also found in blood.

Material: blood. The sequence was obtained from a woman aged 18-29 years with Graves' hyperthyroidism. This chain links TRBV13 with TRBJ2-3; D gene unclear. CDR3: CASSPPGYRRADTQYF. CDR3 coding DNA: TGTGCCAGCAGCCCCCCCGGATACCGACGCGCAGATACGCAGTATTTT.